The 22 T cell receptor beta chains reported below all come from one sample, sequenced in a study of T-cell reconstitution after alpha-beta-depleted transplantation in children. Unique molecular identifiers were incorporated during preparation of the TCRbeta library. TCRdb ran MiXCR on the PCR reads and lists one entry per CDR3 protein. Of roughly 400,000 distinct CDR3 sequences listed, about 20% are singletons. Sample: PBMCs from the stem cell graft donor, taken from the stem cell graft. Source of these receptors: a human donor who donated a stem cell graft to a child with acute myeloid leukemia.

The gene calls are TRBV5-6 and TRBJ2-5; 7 nucleotides agree with TRBD2. Germline V gene sequence: CDR1 SGHDT, CDR2 YYEEEE. Trimming cost V 7 bases and J 9 bases; bases outside gene matches: 3. The CDR3 consists of 10 residues. CDR3 region: CASGAGAQYF. CDR3 coding DNA: TGTGCCAGCGGGGCGGGGGCCCAGTACTTC.

In its sample, this clonotype was seen many times. The V call is TRBV20-1, the J call TRBJ2-5; D uncertain. Looked up from germline, CDR1 is DFQATT and CDR2 is SNEGSKA (reference sequence). This CDR3 contains 11 residues. Trimming took 6 bases from V and 1 from J, leaving 6 bases between them. The DNA of the CDR3 is TGCAGTGCGAGGCCCCAAGAGACCCAGTACTTC. Its protein is CSARPQETQYF.

The table lists this clonotype with many counts. J is TRBJ2-5 and V is TRBV6-1; 7 positions agree with TRBD1. V gave up 6 bases and J gave up 1 base; unmatched junction bases: 2. The germline V gene encodes CDR1 MNHNS and CDR2 SASEGT. The CDR3 totals 13 residues. DNA for the CDR3: TGTGCCAGCAGATCAGGGGGCCAAGAGACCCAGTACTTC. Amino acids: CASRSGGQETQYF.

The CDR3, as DNA: TGCGCCAGCAGCTTGGTAATGGGAAGTGACACTGAAGCTTTCTTT. It translates to CASSLVMGSDTEAFF. The V and J genes are TRBV5-1 and TRBJ1-1; D not certain. Germline V gene sequence: CDR1 SGHRS, CDR2 YFSETQ. Trimming cost V 0 bases and J 3 bases, with 12 bases left between them. CDR3 size: 15 residues.

There are many counts of this clonotype. The J gene is TRBJ2-1, the V gene TRBV10-3; D call uncertain. The V and J ends lost 2 bases and 6 bases respectively, with 8 bases between them. The germline V gene has CDR1 ENHRY and CDR2 SYGVKD. This CDR3 comprises 13 residues. The CDR3 coding sequence is TGTGCCATCAGTGAGAGGTACCTCAATGAGCAGTTCTTC. This encodes CAISERYLNEQFF.

This sequence joins TRBV5-1 and TRBJ2-3; a weak D match, TRBD2 (6 bases). The CDR3 is 15 residues long. Germline values: CDR1 SGHRS, CDR2 YFSETQ. Trimming pared 1 base from V and 0 bases from J, leaving 9 bases between. The CDR3 DNA reads TGCGCCAGCAGCTTGCGCGGGACTAGCACAGATACGCAGTATTTT. Protein sequence: CASSLRGTSTDTQYF.

This clonotype has more than one count but fewer than ten. V is TRBV27 and J is TRBJ2-2; D unclear. The CDR3 has 14 amino acids. V was clipped by 0 bases and J by 5 bases, with 7 bases between them. In germline, CDR1 is MNHEY, CDR2 SMNVEV (reference sequence). CDR3 coding DNA: TGTGCCAGCAGTTTATCGGTCGGGACCGGGGAGCTGTTTTTT. This codes for CASSLSVGTGELFF.

This clonotype was counted a few times. In nucleotides, the CDR3 is TGTGCCAGCAGTTACTCGCCCAAAGGATCTACAGATACGCAGTATTTT. This sequence encodes CASSYSPKGSTDTQYF. The chain combines TRBV6-5 with TRBJ2-3; D remains unclear. The V end was cut by 0 bases, the J end by 3 bases, with 13 bases between. This CDR3 is built from 16 residues. The germline CDR1 and CDR2 sequences are MNHEY and SVGAGI.

This clonotype came up a few times. The gene calls are TRBV12-3 or TRBV12-4 and TRBJ1-2, with unresolved D. The V end was cut by 3 bases, the J end by 6 bases, with 11 bases between. The CDR3 runs to 13 residues. The CDR3 protein is CASSLWERDGYTF. CDR3 in DNA: TGTGCCAGCAGTTTGTGGGAAAGGGATGGCTACACCTTC.

In its sample, this clonotype was seen many times. J is TRBJ2-5 and V is TRBV20-1, with 13 bases lining up with TRBD2. Germline assignment: CDR1 DFQATT and CDR2 SNEGSKA (reference sequence). Germline trimming cut 0 bases from V and 1 base from J; bases unmatched to any gene: 8. This CDR3 contains 18 residues. Here the CDR3 DNA reads TGCAGTGCTAGAGATGCGCGACTAGCGGGAGGACTCCAAGAGACCCAGTACTTC. It specifies CSARDARLAGGLQETQYF.

This clonotype was observed at least ten times. V gene TRBV12-3 or TRBV12-4 combines with J gene TRBJ2-2; 7 nucleotides match TRBD1. V dropped 5 bases and J dropped 3; count of bases not matched to a gene: 12. The CDR3 consists of 17 residues. Here the CDR3 reads CASSRTQGGAYTGELFF. The CDR3 bases are TGTGCCAGCAGTCGTACCCAAGGGGGCGCTTACACCGGGGAGCTGTTTTTT.

The chain carries TRBV20-1 and TRBJ2-5; D is unresolved. The V gene's germline CDR1 is DFQATT and CDR2 SNEGSKA (reference sequence). The CDR3 sequence is 11 residues long. V was pared by 6 bases and J by 3 bases, with 8 bases between. The CDR3 coding sequence is TGCAGTGCCGGGCCGAAAGAGACCCAGTACTTC. Encoded protein: CSAGPKETQYF.

This clonotype appeared a few times. This chain uses TRBV12-3 or TRBV12-4 with TRBJ2-7; D is possibly TRBD2 (7 bases). V gave up 5 bases and J gave up 3 bases, with 17 bases separating them. The CDR3 sequence is 15 residues long. The CDR3 loop reads CASSDSGGRVYEQYF. The CDR3 nucleotides read TGTGCCAGCAGTGACTCCGGGGGGCGCGTCTACGAGCAGTACTTC.

This clonotype was seen at least ten times. The rearrangement uses TRBV20-1 and TRBJ2-7; a weak D match, TRBD1 (7 bases). Germline CDR1 reads DFQATT; CDR2 reads SNEGSKA (reference sequence). The CDR3 contains 13 residues. V gave up 1 base and J gave up 7 bases, with 14 bases separating them. The CDR3 spells CSARAAGGGEQYF. The DNA of the CDR3 is TGCAGTGCTAGAGCCGCAGGGGGAGGTGAGCAGTACTTC.

This clonotype was seen more than once but under ten times. The rearrangement links TRBV15 to TRBJ2-1, with a tentative D call TRBD2 (6 bases). The CDR3 spans 15 residues. Germline values: CDR1 LNHNV, CDR2 YYDKDF (reference sequence). V lost 3 bases to trimming and J lost 3 bases, with 12 bases between them. CDR3 nucleotides: TGTGCCACCAGCAGGGGGGGACCGAACTACAATGAGCAGTTCTTC. This codes for CATSRGGPNYNEQFF.

This clonotype was picked up a small number of times. The J gene is TRBJ1-1, the V gene TRBV28, with 8 nucleotides matching TRBD1. The CDR3 contains 14 residues. The V and J ends lost 6 bases and 10 bases, in that order; junction bases with no gene match: 13. Germline V CDR1 and CDR2: MDHEN, SYDVKM. The CDR3 sequence: CASSYLGQGLVAFF. DNA for the CDR3: TGTGCCAGCAGCTACCTCGGACAGGGTTTGGTAGCTTTCTTT.

In its sample, this clonotype was seen a few times. The chain uses TRBV4-1 and TRBJ2-7, with 9 nucleotides matching TRBD2. The CDR3 consists of 14 residues. V lost 1 base to trimming and J lost 5 bases; unmatched junction nucleotides: 3. The germline V gene encodes CDR1 MGHRA and CDR2 YSYEKL. Here the CDR3 reads CASSQGTSADEQYF. CDR3 in DNA: TGCGCCAGCAGCCAAGGGACTAGCGCCGACGAGCAGTACTTC.

The rearrangement joins TRBV11-1 to TRBJ2-1; D gene ambiguous. The CDR3 runs to 19 residues. Deletions cut 3 bases from V and 7 bases from J, with 28 bases between. Germline CDR1 reads SGHAT; CDR2 reads FQDESV (reference sequence). CDR3 DNA sequence: TGTGCCAGCAGCTTCCTCCTCACGTTTGGGGAATCCCCCGTGAATGAGCAGTTCTTC. The encoded protein is CASSFLLTFGESPVNEQFF.

The chain has TRBV30 and TRBJ2-1; D is possibly TRBD2 (6 bases). Trimming removed 6 bases from V and 2 bases from J, with 11 bases in between. The CDR3 spans 13 residues. CDR1 and CDR2 (germline): GTSNPN, SVGIG (reference sequence). In nucleotides, the CDR3 is TGTGCCTGTCATAGCGGAGCCTACAATGAGCAGTTCTTC. Translated: CACHSGAYNEQFF.

This clonotype was found many times. The chain couples TRBV10-2 to TRBJ2-7, with D unclear. In germline, CDR1 is WSHSY, CDR2 SAAADI. Trimming removed 0 bases from V and 3 bases from J, with 9 bases in between. This CDR3 has 14 amino acids. The CDR3 coding sequence is TGCGCCAGCAGTGAGTCCGGTTCCATCTACGAGCAGTACTTC. Its protein is CASSESGSIYEQYF.

This clonotype was detected ten times or more. V is TRBV20-1 and J is TRBJ2-7; D is possibly TRBD2 (6 bases). The CDR3 is 13 residues long. Germline CDR1 and CDR2: DFQATT and SNEGSKA (reference sequence). Trimming took 3 bases from V and 5 from J, leaving 14 bases between them. The CDR3 DNA sequence: TGCAGTGCTAGGGAGGGACGGGACCACGAGCAGTACTTC. As protein: CSAREGRDHEQYF.

This clonotype has more than one count but fewer than ten. The rearrangement joins TRBV6-5 to TRBJ2-1; 8 bases are shared with TRBD2. Trimming cost V 4 bases and J 4 bases; bases outside gene matches: 6. CDR3 length: 15 residues. Germline V gene data show CDR1 as MNHEY and CDR2 as SVGAGI. The DNA of the CDR3 is TGTGCCAGCAGTTCACGGGGGGGGCTGTACAATGAGCAGTTCTTC. Residues: CASSSRGGLYNEQFF.